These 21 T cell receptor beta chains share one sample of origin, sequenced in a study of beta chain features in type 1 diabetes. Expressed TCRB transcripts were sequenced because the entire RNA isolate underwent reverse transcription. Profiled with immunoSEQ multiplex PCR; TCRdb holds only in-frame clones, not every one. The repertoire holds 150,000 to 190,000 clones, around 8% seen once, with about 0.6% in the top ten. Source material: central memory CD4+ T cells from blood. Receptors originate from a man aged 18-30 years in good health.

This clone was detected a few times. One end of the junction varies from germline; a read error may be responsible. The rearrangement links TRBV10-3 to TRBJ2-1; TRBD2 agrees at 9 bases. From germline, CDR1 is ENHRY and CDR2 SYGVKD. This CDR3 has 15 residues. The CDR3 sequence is CASSYSPSGENEQFF. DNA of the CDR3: TGTGCCAGCAGTTACTCGCCTAGCGGGGAAAATGAGCAGTTCTTC.

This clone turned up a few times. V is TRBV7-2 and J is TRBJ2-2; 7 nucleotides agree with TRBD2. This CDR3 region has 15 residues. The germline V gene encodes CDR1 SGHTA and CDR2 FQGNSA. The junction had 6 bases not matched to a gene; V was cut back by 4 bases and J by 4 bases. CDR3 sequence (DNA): TGTGCCAGCAGCTCACGACTAGCTGTCACCGGGGAGCTGTTTTTT. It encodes CASSSRLAVTGELFF. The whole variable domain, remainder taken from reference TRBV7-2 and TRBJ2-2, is GAGVSQSPSNKVTEKGKDVELRCDPISGHTALYWYRQSLGQGLEFLIYFQGNSAPDKSGLPSDRFSAERTGGSVSTLTIQRTQQEDSAVYLCASSSRLAVTGELFFGEGSRLTVL.

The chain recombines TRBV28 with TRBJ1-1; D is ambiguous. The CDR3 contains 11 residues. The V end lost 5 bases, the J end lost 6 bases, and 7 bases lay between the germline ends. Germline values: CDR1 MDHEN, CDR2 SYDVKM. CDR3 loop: CASSIYSEAFF. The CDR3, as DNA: TGTGCCAGCAGTATATACTCTGAAGCTTTCTTT.

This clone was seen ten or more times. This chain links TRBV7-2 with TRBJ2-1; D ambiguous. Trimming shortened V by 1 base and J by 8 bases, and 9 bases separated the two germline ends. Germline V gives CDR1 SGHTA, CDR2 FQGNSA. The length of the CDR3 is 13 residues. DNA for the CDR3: TGTGCCAGCAGCTTAGATATAGCTTATGAGCAGTTCTTC. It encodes CASSLDIAYEQFF.

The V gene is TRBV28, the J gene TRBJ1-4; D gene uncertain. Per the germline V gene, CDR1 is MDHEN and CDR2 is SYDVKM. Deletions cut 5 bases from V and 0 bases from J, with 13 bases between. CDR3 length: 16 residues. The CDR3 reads CASSPPSLATNEKLFF. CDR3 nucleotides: TGTGCCAGCAGTCCGCCCTCATTAGCAACTAATGAAAAACTGTTTTTT.

The CDR3: CATRDRGPYEQYF. CDR3 nucleotide sequence: TGTGCCACCCGGGACAGGGGGCCCTACGAGCAGTACTTC. The chain couples TRBV6-6 to TRBJ2-7; 12 nucleotides align to TRBD1. Germline V gene sequence: CDR1 MNHNY, CDR2 SVGAGI (reference sequence). The CDR3 loop spans 13 amino acids. J gave up 2 bases and V 10 bases, and 3 bases lay outside the gene matches.

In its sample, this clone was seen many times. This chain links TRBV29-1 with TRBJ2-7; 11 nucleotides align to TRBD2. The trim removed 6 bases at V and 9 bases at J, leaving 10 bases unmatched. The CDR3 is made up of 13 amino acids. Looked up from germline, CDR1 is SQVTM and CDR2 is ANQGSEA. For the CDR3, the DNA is TGCAGCGTCGGGACTAGCGGACAAACGGGGCAGTACTTC. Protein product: CSVGTSGQTGQYF.

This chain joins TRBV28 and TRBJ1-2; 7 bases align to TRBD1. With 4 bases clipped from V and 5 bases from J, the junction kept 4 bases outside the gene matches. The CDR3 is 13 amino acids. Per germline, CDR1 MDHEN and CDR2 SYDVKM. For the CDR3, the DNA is TGTGCCAGCAGTTCGACAGGGTTGTATGGCTACACCTTC. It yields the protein CASSSTGLYGYTF.

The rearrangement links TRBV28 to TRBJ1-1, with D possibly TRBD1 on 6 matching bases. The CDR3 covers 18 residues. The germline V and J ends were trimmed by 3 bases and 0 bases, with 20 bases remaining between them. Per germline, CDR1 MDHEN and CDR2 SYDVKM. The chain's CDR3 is CASSFLIALEGVNTEAFF. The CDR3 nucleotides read TGTGCCAGCAGTTTTTTGATCGCCCTTGAGGGGGTGAACACTGAAGCTTTCTTT.

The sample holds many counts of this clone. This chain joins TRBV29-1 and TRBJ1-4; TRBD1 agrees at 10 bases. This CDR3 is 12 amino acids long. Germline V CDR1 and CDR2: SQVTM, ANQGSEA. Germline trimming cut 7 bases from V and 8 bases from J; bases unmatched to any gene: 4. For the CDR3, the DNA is TGCAGCGCGGGACAGGGGCCAGAAAAACTGTTTTTT. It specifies CSAGQGPEKLFF.

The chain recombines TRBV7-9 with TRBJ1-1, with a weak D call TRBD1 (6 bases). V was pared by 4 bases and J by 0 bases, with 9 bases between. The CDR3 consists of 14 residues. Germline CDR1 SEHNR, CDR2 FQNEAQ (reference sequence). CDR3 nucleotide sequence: TGTGCCAGCAGCTGGGACAACCTGAACACTGAAGCTTTCTTT. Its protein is CASSWDNLNTEAFF.

The CDR3 nucleotides read TGCGCCAGCAGCTTGGAAGCCGCCGGGGAGCTGTTTTTT. Its protein product is CASSLEAAGELFF. The gene calls are TRBV5-1 and TRBJ2-2; D unclear. CDR1 is SGHRS, CDR2 YFSETQ, per germline. CDR3 size: 13 residues. The ends were cut back, 0 bases at V and 6 bases at J, with 6 bases in the middle.

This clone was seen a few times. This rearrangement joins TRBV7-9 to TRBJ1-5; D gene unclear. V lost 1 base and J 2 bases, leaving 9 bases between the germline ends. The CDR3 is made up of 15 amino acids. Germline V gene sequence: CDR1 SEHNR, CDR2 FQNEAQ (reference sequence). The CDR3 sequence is CASSLDQAGNQPQHF. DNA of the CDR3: TGTGCCAGCAGCTTAGATCAGGCTGGCAATCAGCCCCAGCATTTT.

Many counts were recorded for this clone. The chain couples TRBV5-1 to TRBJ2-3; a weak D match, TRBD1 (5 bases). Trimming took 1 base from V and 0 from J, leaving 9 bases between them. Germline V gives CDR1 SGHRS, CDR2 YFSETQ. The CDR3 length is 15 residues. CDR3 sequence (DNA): TGCGCCAGCAGCTTGAGGCCAGGGAGCACAGATACGCAGTATTTT. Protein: CASSLRPGSTDTQYF.

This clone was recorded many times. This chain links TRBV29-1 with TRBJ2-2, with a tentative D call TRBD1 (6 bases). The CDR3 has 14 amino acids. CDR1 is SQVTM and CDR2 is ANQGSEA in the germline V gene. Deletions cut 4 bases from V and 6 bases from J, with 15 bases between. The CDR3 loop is CSVVSNRDAGELFF. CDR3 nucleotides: TGCAGCGTTGTATCAAACAGGGATGCCGGGGAGCTGTTTTTT.

The CDR3 region is CASSGTSGIKNEQFF. CDR3 sequence (DNA): TGTGCCAGCAGCGGGACTAGCGGGATTAAGAATGAGCAGTTCTTC. The rearrangement links TRBV11-2 to TRBJ2-1; 13 bases line up with TRBD2. The CDR3 contains 15 residues. The germline V gene encodes CDR1 SGHAT and CDR2 FQNNGV. Trimming cost V 5 bases and J 7 bases; bases outside gene matches: 5.

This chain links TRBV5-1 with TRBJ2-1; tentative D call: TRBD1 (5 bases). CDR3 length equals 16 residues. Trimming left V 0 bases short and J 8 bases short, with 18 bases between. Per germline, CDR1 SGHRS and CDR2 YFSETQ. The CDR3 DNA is TGCGCCAGCAGCTTGGCCGTGGCAGGGTCAGGCGATGAGCAGTTCTTC. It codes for CASSLAVAGSGDEQFF. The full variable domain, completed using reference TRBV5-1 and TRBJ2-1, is KAGVTQTPRYLIKTRGQQVTLSCSPISGHRSVSWYQQTPGQGLQFLFEYFSETQRNKGNFPGRFSGRQFSNSRSEMNVSTLELGDSALYLCASSLAVAGSGDEQFFGPGTRLTVL.

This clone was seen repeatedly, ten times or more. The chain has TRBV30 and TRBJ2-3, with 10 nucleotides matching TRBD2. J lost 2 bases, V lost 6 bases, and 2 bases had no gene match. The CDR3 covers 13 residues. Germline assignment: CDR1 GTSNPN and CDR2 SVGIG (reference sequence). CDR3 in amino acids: CACTSGDTDTQYF. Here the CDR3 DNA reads TGTGCCTGTACTAGCGGGGACACAGATACGCAGTATTTT.

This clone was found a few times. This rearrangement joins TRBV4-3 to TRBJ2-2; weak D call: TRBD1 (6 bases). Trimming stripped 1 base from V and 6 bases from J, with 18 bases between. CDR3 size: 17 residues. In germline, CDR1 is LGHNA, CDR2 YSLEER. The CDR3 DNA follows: TGCGCCAGCAGCCAAGTTTGGGCAGGGGATACGCCCGGGGAGCTGTTTTTT. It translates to CASSQVWAGDTPGELFF.

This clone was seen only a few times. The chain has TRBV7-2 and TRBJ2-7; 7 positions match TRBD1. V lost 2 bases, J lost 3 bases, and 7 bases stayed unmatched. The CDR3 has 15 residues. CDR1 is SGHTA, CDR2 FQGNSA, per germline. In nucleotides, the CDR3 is TGTGCCAGCAGCTTATCTAGGGGGCAGTACTACGAGCAGTACTTC. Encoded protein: CASSLSRGQYYEQYF.

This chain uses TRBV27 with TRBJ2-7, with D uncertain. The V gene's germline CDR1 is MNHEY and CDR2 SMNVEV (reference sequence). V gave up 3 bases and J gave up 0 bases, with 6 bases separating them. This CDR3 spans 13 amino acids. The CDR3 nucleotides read TGTGCCAGCAGTTTGCACAACTCCTACGAGCAGTACTTC. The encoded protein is CASSLHNSYEQYF.